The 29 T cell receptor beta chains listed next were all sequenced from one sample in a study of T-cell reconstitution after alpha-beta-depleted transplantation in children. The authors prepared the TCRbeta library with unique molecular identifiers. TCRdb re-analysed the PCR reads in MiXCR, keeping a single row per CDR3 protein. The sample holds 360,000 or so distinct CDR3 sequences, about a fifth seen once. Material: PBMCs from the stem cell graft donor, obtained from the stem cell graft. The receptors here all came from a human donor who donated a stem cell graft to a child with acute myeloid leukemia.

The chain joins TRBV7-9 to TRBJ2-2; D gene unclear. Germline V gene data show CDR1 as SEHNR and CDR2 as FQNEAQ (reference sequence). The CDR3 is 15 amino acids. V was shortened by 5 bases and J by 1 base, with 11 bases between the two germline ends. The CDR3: CASSIPDQNTGELFF. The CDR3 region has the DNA TGTGCCAGCAGCATACCGGACCAGAACACCGGGGAGCTGTTTTTT.

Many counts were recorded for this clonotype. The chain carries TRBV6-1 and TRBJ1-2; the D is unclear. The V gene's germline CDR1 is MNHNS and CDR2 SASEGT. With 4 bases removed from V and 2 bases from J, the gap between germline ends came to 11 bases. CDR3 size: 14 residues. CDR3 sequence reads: CASSALFINYGYTF. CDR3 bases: TGTGCCAGCAGTGCCCTGTTCATCAACTATGGCTACACCTTC.

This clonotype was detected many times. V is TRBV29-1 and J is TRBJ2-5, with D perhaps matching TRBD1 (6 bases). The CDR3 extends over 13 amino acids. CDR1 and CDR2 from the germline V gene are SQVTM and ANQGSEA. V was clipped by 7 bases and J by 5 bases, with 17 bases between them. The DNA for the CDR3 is TGCAGCGCCAGACAGGCTAGCTTGGAGACCCAGTACTTC. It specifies CSARQASLETQYF.

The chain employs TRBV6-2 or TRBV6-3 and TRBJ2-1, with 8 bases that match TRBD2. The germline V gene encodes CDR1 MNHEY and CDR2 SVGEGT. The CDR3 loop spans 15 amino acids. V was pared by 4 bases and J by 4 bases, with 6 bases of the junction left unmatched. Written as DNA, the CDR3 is TGTGCCAGCAGTTCTACTAGCGGAGTTTACAATGAGCAGTTCTTC. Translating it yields CASSSTSGVYNEQFF.

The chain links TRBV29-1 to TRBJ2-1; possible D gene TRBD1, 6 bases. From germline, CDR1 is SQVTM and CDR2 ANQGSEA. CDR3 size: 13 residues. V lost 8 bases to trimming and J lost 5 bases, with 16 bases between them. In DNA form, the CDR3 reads TGCAGCTACTCACTCAGGGGACACAATGAGCAGTTCTTC. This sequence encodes CSYSLRGHNEQFF.

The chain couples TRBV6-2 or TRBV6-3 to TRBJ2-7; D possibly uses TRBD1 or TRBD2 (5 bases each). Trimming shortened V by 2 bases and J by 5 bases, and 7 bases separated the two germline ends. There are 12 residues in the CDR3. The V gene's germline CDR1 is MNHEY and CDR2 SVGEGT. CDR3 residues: CASSYRGHEQYF. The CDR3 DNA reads TGTGCCAGCAGTTACCGGGGCCACGAGCAGTACTTC.

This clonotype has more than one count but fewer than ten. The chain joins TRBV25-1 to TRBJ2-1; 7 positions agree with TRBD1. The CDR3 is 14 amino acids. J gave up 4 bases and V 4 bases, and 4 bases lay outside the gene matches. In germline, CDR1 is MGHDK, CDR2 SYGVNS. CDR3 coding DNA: TGTGCCAGCAGTGGGGAACAGGGGTACAATGAGCAGTTCTTC. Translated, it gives CASSGEQGYNEQFF.

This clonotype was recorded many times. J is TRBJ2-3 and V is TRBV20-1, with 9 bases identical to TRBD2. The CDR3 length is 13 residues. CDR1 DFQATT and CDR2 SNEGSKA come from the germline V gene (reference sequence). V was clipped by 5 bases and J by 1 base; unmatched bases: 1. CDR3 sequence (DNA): TGCAGTGCTCGGACTAGCGGCACAGATACGCAGTATTTT. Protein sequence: CSARTSGTDTQYF.

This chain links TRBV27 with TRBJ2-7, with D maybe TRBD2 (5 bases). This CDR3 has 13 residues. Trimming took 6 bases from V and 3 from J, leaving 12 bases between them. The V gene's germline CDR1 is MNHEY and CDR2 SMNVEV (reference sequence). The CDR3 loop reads CASSPGVRYEQYF. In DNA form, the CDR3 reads TGTGCCAGCAGCCCCGGGGTGCGCTACGAGCAGTACTTC.

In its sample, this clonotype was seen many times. CDR3 in DNA: TGCAGCGTTGTTGGGCTAGCGGGAGAGGAGACCCAGTACTTC. Protein product: CSVVGLAGEETQYF. The V call is TRBV29-1, the J call TRBJ2-5; 10 bases match TRBD2. With 4 bases clipped from V and 5 bases from J, the junction kept 7 bases outside the gene matches. Germline lookup yields CDR1 SQVTM and CDR2 ANQGSEA. The CDR3 spans 14 residues.

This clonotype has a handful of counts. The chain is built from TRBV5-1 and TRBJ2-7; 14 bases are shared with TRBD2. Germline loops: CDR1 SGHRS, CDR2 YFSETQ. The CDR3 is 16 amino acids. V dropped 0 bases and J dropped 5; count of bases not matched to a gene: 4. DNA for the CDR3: TGCGCCAGCAGCTTGGAGGGACTAGCGGGAGCTGACGAGCAGTACTTC. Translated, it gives CASSLEGLAGADEQYF.

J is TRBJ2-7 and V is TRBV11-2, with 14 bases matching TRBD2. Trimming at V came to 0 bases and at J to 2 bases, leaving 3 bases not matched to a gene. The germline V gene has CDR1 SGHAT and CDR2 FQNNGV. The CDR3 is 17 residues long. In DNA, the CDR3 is TGTGCCAGCAGCTTAGAGGTGGGACTAGCGGGAGCCTACGAGCAGTACTTC. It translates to CASSLEVGLAGAYEQYF.

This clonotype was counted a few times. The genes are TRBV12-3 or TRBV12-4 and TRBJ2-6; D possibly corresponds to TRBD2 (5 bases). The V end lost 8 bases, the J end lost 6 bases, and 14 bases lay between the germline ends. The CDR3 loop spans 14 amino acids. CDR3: CASGSSEEANVLTF. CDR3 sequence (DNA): TGTGCCAGCGGGAGTTCCGAAGAGGCCAACGTCCTGACTTTC.

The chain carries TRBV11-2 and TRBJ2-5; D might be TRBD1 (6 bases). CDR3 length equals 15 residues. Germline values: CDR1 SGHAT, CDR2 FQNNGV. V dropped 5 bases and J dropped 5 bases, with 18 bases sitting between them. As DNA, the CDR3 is TGTGCCAGCAGCCCCTTGGGGGCTGGCTGGGAGACCCAGTACTTC. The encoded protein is CASSPLGAGWETQYF.

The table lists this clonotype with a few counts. The CDR3 region is CASSFVAGLSGNTIYF. As DNA, the CDR3 is TGTGCCAGCAGTTTTGTCGCGGGCCTCTCTGGAAACACCATATATTTT. V gene TRBV12-3 or TRBV12-4 combines with J gene TRBJ1-3; D is ambiguous. This CDR3 comprises 16 residues. Trimming stripped 3 bases from V and 0 bases from J, with 12 bases between.

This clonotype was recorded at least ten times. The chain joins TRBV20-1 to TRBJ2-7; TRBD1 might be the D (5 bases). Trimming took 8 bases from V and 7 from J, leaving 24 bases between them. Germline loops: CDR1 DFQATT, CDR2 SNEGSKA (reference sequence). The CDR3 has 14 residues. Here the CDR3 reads CSCNGWGSTQEQYF. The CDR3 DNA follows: TGCAGTTGTAACGGATGGGGCAGTACGCAGGAGCAGTACTTC.

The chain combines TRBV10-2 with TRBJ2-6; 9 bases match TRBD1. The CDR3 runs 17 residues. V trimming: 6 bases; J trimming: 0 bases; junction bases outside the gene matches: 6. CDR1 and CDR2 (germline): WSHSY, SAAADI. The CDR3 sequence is CASSPTGGLSGANVLTF. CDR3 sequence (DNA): TGCGCCAGCAGCCCGACAGGGGGGCTCTCTGGGGCCAACGTCCTGACTTTC.

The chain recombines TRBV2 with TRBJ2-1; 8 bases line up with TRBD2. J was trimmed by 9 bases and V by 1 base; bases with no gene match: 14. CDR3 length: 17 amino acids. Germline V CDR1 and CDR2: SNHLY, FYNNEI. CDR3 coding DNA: TGTGCCAGCAGTGAAGATCTGGTGGTAGCGGGAAAGGGTGAGCAGTTCTTC. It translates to CASSEDLVVAGKGEQFF. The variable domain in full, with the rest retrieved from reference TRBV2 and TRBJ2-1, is EPEVTQTPSHQVTQMGQEVILRCVPISNHLYFYWYRQILGQKVEFLVSFYNNEISEKSEIFDDQFSVERPDGSNFTLKIRSTKLEDSAMYFCASSEDLVVAGKGEQFFGPGTRLTVL.

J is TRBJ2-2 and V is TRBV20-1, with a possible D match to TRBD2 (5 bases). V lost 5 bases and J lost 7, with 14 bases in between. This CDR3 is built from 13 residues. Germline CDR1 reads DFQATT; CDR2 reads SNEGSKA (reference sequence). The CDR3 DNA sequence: TGCAGTGCTCGAAGGACTGCCGGCGGGGAGCTGTTTTTT. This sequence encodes CSARRTAGGELFF.

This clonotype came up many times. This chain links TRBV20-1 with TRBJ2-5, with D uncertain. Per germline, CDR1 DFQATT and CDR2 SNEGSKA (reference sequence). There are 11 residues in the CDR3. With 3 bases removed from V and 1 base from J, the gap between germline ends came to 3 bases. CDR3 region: CSASGQETQYF. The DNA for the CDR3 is TGCAGTGCTAGCGGCCAAGAGACCCAGTACTTC.

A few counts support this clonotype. CDR3 in amino acids: CASSYSFLAGVNEQFF. In DNA, the CDR3 is TGTGCCAGCAGTTACTCTTTCCTAGCGGGAGTCAATGAGCAGTTCTTC. The chain carries TRBV6-5 and TRBJ2-1, with 10 bases aligning to TRBD2. The CDR3 covers 16 residues. The germline V gene encodes CDR1 MNHEY and CDR2 SVGAGI. The trim removed 0 bases at V and 6 bases at J, leaving 5 bases unmatched.

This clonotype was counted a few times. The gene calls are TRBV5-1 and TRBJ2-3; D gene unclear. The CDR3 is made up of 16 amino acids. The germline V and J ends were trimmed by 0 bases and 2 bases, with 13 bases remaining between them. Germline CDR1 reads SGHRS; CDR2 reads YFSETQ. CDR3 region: CASSLGSYLDTDTQYF. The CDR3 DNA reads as TGCGCCAGCAGCTTGGGGAGCTACCTCGACACAGATACGCAGTATTTT. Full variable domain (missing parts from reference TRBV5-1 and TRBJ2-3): KAGVTQTPRYLIKTRGQQVTLSCSPISGHRSVSWYQQTPGQGLQFLFEYFSETQRNKGNFPGRFSGRQFSNSRSEMNVSTLELGDSALYLCASSLGSYLDTDTQYFGPGTRLTVL.

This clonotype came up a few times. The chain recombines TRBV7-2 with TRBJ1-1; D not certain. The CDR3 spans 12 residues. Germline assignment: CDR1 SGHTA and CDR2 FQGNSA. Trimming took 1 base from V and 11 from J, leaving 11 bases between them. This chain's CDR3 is CASSLEVGFAFF. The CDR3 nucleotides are TGTGCCAGCAGCTTAGAGGTCGGGTTTGCTTTCTTT.

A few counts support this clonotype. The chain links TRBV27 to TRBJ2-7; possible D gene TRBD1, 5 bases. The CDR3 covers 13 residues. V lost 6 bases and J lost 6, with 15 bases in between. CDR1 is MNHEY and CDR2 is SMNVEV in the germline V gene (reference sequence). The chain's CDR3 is CASREVWQGEQYF. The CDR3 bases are TGTGCCAGCAGGGAAGTTTGGCAGGGCGAGCAGTACTTC.

CDR3 sequence reads: CASSWRLAGAWSYEQYF. Written as DNA, the CDR3 is TGTGCCAGTAGTTGGAGACTAGCGGGAGCATGGTCCTACGAGCAGTACTTC. The chain combines TRBV19 with TRBJ2-7; 12 bases align to TRBD2. The CDR3 length is 17 residues. Germline loops: CDR1 LNHDA, CDR2 SQIVND (reference sequence). J was trimmed by 1 base and V by 5 bases; bases with no gene match: 9.

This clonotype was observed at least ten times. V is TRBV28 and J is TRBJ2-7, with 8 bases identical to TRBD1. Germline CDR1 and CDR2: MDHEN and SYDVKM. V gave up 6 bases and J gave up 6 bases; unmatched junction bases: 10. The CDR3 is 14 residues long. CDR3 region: CASSHGQGLPEQYF. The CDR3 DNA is TGTGCCAGCAGCCATGGACAGGGATTGCCCGAGCAGTACTTC. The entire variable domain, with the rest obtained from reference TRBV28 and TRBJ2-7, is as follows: DVKVTQSSRYLVKRTGEKVFLECVQDMDHENMFWYRQDPGLGLRLIYFSYDVKMKEKGDIPEGYSVSREKKERFSLILESASTNQTSMYLCASSHGQGLPEQYFGPGTRLTVT.

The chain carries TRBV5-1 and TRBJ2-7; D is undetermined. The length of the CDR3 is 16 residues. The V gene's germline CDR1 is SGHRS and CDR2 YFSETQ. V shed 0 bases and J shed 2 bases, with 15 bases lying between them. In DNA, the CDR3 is TGCGCCAGCAGCTTGGCCGACACGGCCAGAGCCTACGAGCAGTACTTC. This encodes CASSLADTARAYEQYF.

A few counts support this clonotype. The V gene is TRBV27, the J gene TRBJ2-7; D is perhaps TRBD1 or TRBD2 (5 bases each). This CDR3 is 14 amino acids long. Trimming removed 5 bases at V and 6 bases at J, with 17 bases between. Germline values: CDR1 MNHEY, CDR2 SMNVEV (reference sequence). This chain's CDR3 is CASSLSRGGLEQYF. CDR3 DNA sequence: TGTGCCAGCAGTCTCTCGAGGGGTGGGCTCGAGCAGTACTTC.

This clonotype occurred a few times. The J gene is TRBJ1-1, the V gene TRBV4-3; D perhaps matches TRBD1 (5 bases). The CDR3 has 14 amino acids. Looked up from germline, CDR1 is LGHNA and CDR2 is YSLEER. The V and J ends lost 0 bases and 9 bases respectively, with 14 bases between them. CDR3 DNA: TGCGCCAGCAGCCAAGATCGAAGGGGCCCACAAGCTTTCTTT. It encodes CASSQDRRGPQAFF.